This passage covers 14 T cell receptor beta chains from one sample sequenced in a study of cytomegalovirus exposure and HLA in healthy donors. PCR involved 60 Vbeta and 13 Jbeta primers. Profiling relied on immunoSEQ multiplex PCR, and the TCRdb table lists in-frame clones only, not all of them. The table records approximately 120,000 clones, about three quarters of them present only once. The sample comprised PBMCs. All receptors derive from a woman between 40 and 55 years old in good health and CMV-seronegative.

The V call is TRBV5-1, the J call TRBJ1-1; 8 nucleotides line up with TRBD1. CDR3 length equals 13 residues. V shed 2 bases and J 8 bases; nucleotides not matched to a gene: 5. Germline CDR1 and CDR2: SGHRS and YFSETQ. The CDR3 DNA reads TGCGCCAGCAGCTTTCAGGGGGCTCAGGAAGCTTTCTTT. It codes for CASSFQGAQEAFF.

This clone was picked up a small number of times. This chain links TRBV6-1 with TRBJ1-5, with D possibly TRBD1 on 5 matching bases. This CDR3 has 13 amino acids. Germline V lookup: CDR1 MNHNS, CDR2 SASEGT. V lost 5 bases to trimming and J lost 4 bases, with 9 bases between them. This chain's CDR3 is CASSTQENQPQHF. The CDR3 bases are TGTGCCAGCAGTACACAGGAAAATCAGCCCCAGCATTTT.

This chain joins TRBV2 and TRBJ2-7; TRBD2 matches at 10 bases. There are 14 residues in the CDR3. V trimming: 6 bases; J trimming: 7 bases; junction bases outside the gene matches: 9. Germline V gives CDR1 SNHLY, CDR2 FYNNEI. The CDR3, as DNA: TGTGCCAGCAGAGCGGGAGGGCCGATTGGGGAGCAGTACTTC. Its protein is CASRAGGPIGEQYF.

CDR3 DNA: TGTGCCAGTAGCCGACAGGAGCAAGAGACCCAGTACTTC. This translates into CASSRQEQETQYF. The rearrangement joins TRBV5-4 to TRBJ2-5; the D gene is possibly TRBD1 (6 bases). Between the trimmed V and J ends, which lost 8 bases and 2 bases, there was a span of 13 bases. There are 13 residues in the CDR3. Germline loops: CDR1 SGHNT, CDR2 YYREEE (reference sequence).

The chain joins TRBV18 to TRBJ1-5, with TRBD1 as a possible D gene (6 bases). The CDR3 loop spans 13 amino acids. V lost 8 bases, J lost 4 bases, and 12 bases lay in between. Germline V CDR1 and CDR2: KGHSH, LQKENI. Here the CDR3 reads CASQQGSNQPQHF. In DNA form, the CDR3 reads TGTGCCAGCCAACAGGGTTCAAATCAGCCCCAGCATTTT.

The chain joins TRBV2 to TRBJ2-7, with TRBD1 matching over 7 bases. This CDR3 comprises 14 residues. Per the germline V gene, CDR1 is SNHLY and CDR2 is FYNNEI. The V gene end was trimmed by 6 bases and the J gene end by 0 bases; junction bases not matched to a gene: 5. CDR3 protein: CASSGTVISYEQYF. CDR3 sequence (DNA): TGTGCCAGCAGCGGGACAGTGATCTCCTACGAGCAGTACTTC.

J is TRBJ2-1 and V is TRBV5-1; 8 bases are shared with TRBD2. The CDR3 sequence is 15 residues long. Germline loops: CDR1 SGHRS, CDR2 YFSETQ. The J segment lost 3 bases and the V segment lost 4 bases, leaving 6 bases of the junction unmatched. The CDR3, as DNA: TGCGCCAGCAGCACCGGACTAGCAGACTACAATGAGCAGTTCTTC. This codes for CASSTGLADYNEQFF.

This chain links TRBV2 with TRBJ2-3, with a weak D call TRBD2 (6 bases). CDR1 and CDR2 from the germline V gene are SNHLY and FYNNEI. V dropped 4 bases and J dropped 3 bases, with 17 bases sitting between them. This CDR3 region has 16 residues. CDR3 protein: CASSGGWSGLTDTQYF. CDR3 in DNA: TGTGCCAGCAGTGGAGGTTGGAGCGGACTAACAGATACGCAGTATTTT.

This sequence joins TRBV10-1 and TRBJ2-7; 8 bases align to TRBD2. CDR1 is WNHNN, CDR2 SYGVQD, per germline (reference sequence). V lost 6 bases to trimming and J lost 0 bases; unmatched junction nucleotides: 10. This CDR3 comprises 16 residues. CDR3 amino acids: CASRKLLAESSYEQYF. CDR3 coding DNA: TGCGCCAGCAGAAAACTACTAGCGGAGAGCTCCTACGAGCAGTACTTC.

The chain links TRBV5-5 to TRBJ2-3; D may be TRBD1 (6 bases). Germline CDR1 and CDR2: SGHKS and YYEKEE (reference sequence). This CDR3 is 17 amino acids long. Trimming took off 0 bases at V and 0 bases at J, with 14 bases between the two ends. In DNA, the CDR3 is TGTGCCAGCAGCTTGGATGGGGACAATCCTAGCACAGATACGCAGTATTTT. Encoded protein: CASSLDGDNPSTDTQYF.

The V and J genes are TRBV6-5 and TRBJ1-2; a weak D match, TRBD1 (6 bases). CDR1 is MNHEY, CDR2 SVGAGI, per germline. Trimming shortened V by 4 bases and J by 4 bases, and 10 bases separated the two germline ends. The CDR3 is 13 residues long. CDR3 amino acids: CASSSQDSYGYTF. The CDR3 DNA follows: TGTGCCAGCAGTTCGCAGGACAGCTATGGCTACACCTTC.

The chain joins TRBV5-4 to TRBJ2-1; 11 bases are shared with TRBD2. The germline CDR1 and CDR2 sequences are SGHNT and YYREEE (reference sequence). Trimming at V came to 4 bases and at J to 4 bases, leaving 4 bases not matched to a gene. The CDR3 contains 15 residues. CDR3 amino acids: CASSGTSGPYNEQFF. The CDR3 DNA reads as TGTGCCAGCAGCGGGACTAGCGGCCCGTACAATGAGCAGTTCTTC.

This clone was recorded once. The chain links TRBV7-2 to TRBJ2-3; perhaps TRBD1 as D (6 bases). With 5 bases removed from V and 4 bases from J, the gap between germline ends came to 13 bases. The CDR3 has 14 amino acids. Germline values: CDR1 SGHTA, CDR2 FQGNSA. The CDR3, as DNA: TGTGCCAGCAGCCAACAGGGTTATCCAGATACGCAGTATTTT. Translated: CASSQQGYPDTQYF.

V is TRBV5-6 and J is TRBJ2-2; D is possibly TRBD1 (5 bases). V shed 2 bases and J shed 5 bases, with 13 bases lying between them. This CDR3 is 15 amino acids long. CDR1 SGHDT and CDR2 YYEEEE come from the germline V gene. CDR3 bases: TGTGCCAGCAGCTTTCTTATAGCAGGGACCGGGGAGCTGTTTTTT. Amino acids: CASSFLIAGTGELFF.